Described below is a single TCR beta chain sequence and its context. The antigen is unknown. The iRepertoire nested amplicon-rescue multiplex PCR amplified TCR alpha and beta CDR3s from RNA. TCRdb fed the multiplex PCR reads into MiXCR, producing one record per CDR3 protein. The sample lists tens of thousands of distinct CDR3 sequences, 20% to 25% occurring once. The CDR3 sequence is 14 residues long. The V gene lost 2 bases and the J gene lost 8 bases, with 13 bases spanning the gap. Germline CDR1 SNHLY, CDR2 FYNNEI. The sample originates from a study of glioma-infiltrating T cells. Whole-study findings and limits: Tissue and blood shared very few CDR3 sequences.

The sample was glioma tissue, nonneoplastic brain tissue, or PBMCs (not recorded which). This chain joins TRBV2 and TRBJ2-4; D is possibly TRBD2 (5 bases). The sequence was obtained from a human donor with low-grade glioma or glioblastoma, undergoing nonglioma brain surgery, or in good health (not recorded which). CDR3 amino acids: CASSEIGLRDIQYF. The CDR3 nucleotides read TGTGCCAGCAGTGAAATAGGGCTGCGGGACATTCAGTACTTC.